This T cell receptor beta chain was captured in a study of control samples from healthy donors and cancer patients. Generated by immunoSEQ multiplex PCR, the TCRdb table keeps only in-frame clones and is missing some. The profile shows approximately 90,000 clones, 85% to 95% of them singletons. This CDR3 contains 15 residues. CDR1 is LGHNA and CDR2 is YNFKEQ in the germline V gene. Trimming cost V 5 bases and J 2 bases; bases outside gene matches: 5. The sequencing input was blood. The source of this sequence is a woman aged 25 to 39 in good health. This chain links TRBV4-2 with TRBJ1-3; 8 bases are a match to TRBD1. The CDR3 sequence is CASSEIQGAGNTIYF. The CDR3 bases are TGTGCCAGCAGCGAAATACAGGGGGCTGGAAACACCATATATTTT.